What follows are 21 T cell receptor beta chains derived from one specimen sequenced in a study of blood T cells in healthy people across ages. Next came a second PCR, run for about 6 to 11 cycles, which used a sample-barcoded 5' primer along with a J-beta primer mix. TCRdb used MiXCR to reprocess the 5' RACE reads, holding one entry per CDR3 protein. The data show over 500,000 distinct CDR3 sequences, roughly half seen once. The specimen sequenced was blood. The receptors were gathered from a woman over 75 in good health.

The sample holds many counts of this clonotype. This chain uses TRBV6-5 with TRBJ2-3, with D possibly matching TRBD2 (5 bases). This CDR3 is built from 15 residues. The V and J ends lost 0 bases and 2 bases respectively, with 9 bases between them. CDR1 and CDR2 from the germline V gene are MNHEY and SVGAGI. The CDR3, as DNA: TGTGCCAGCAGTTACTCGGACTGGCCCACAGATACGCAGTATTTT. Protein: CASSYSDWPTDTQYF.

CDR3 sequence: CATSDRAVDGETQYF. CDR3 sequence (DNA): TGTGCCACTTCTGACAGGGCGGTCGATGGGGAGACCCAGTACTTC. V and J are TRBV15 and TRBJ2-5, with 7 bases lining up with TRBD1. Germline V lookup: CDR1 LNHNV, CDR2 YYDKDF (reference sequence). The CDR3 totals 15 residues. V trimming: 9 bases; J trimming: 5 bases; junction bases outside the gene matches: 15.

This clonotype has a count of ten or more. The genes are TRBV7-9 and TRBJ1-5; no clear D gene. The V gene's germline CDR1 is SEHNR and CDR2 FQNEAQ (reference sequence). CDR3 size: 14 residues. With 2 bases removed from V and 5 bases from J, the gap between germline ends came to 10 bases. DNA for the CDR3: TGTGCCAGCAGCTTAAGTCTAGCTGATCAGCCCCAGCATTTT. Its translation is CASSLSLADQPQHF.

The chain employs TRBV6-6 and TRBJ2-3; TRBD2 matches at 8 bases. The CDR3 has 16 residues. Germline V gene sequence: CDR1 MNHNY, CDR2 SVGAGI (reference sequence). Trimming removed 1 base from V and 6 bases from J; junction bases left unmatched: 9. The DNA for the CDR3 is TGTGCCAGCAGTTACTTGTCTCGGGGGGGGGCCGATACGCAGTATTTT. Translating gives CASSYLSRGGADTQYF.

In its sample, this clonotype was seen a few times. V is TRBV9 and J is TRBJ1-1, with a tentative D call TRBD1 (5 bases). The V gene lost 3 bases and the J gene lost 5 bases, with 14 bases spanning the gap. Germline assignment: CDR1 SGDLS and CDR2 YYNGEE. The CDR3 is 14 amino acids. CDR3 nucleotides: TGTGCCAGCAGCGCATGGTGGGGGGGAACTGAAGCTTTCTTT. The encoded protein is CASSAWWGGTEAFF. Looking up the rest from reference TRBV9 and TRBJ1-1 gives the full variable domain: DSGVTQTPKHLITATGQRVTLRCSPRSGDLSVYWYQQSLDQGLQFLIQYYNGEERAKGNILERFSAQQFPDLHSELNLSSLELGDSALYFCASSAWWGGTEAFFGQGTRLTVV.

This clonotype was picked up many times. V is TRBV12-3 or TRBV12-4 and J is TRBJ2-6, with D perhaps assigned TRBD1 or TRBD2 (5 bases each). Trimming pared 2 bases from V and 3 bases from J, leaving 8 bases between. CDR3 length: 15 amino acids. The CDR3 loop reads CASSLRGVGANVLTF. The CDR3 DNA is TGTGCCAGCAGTTTAAGAGGGGTTGGGGCCAACGTCCTGACTTTC.

The V gene is TRBV18, the J gene TRBJ1-2; the D is unclear. Deletions cut 3 bases from V and 2 bases from J, with 10 bases between. Germline V gene data show CDR1 as KGHSH and CDR2 as LQKENI. The CDR3 contains 14 residues. The CDR3, as DNA: TGTGCCAGCTCACCCCAGGCCCTGAACTATGGCTACACCTTC. Its translation is CASSPQALNYGYTF.

The chain joins TRBV7-8 to TRBJ2-2; TRBD1 agrees at 9 bases. Germline V gene sequence: CDR1 SGHVS, CDR2 FQNEAQ. V shed 5 bases, J shed 1 base, and the junction held 8 bases outside the gene matches. The CDR3 runs to 17 residues. The DNA of the CDR3 is TGTGCCAGCAGCCGACAGGGGACAGGGAAGAACACCGGGGAGCTGTTTTTT. Protein: CASSRQGTGKNTGELFF.

This clonotype was counted between two and nine times. V is TRBV12-3 or TRBV12-4 and J is TRBJ2-5, with D possibly being TRBD1 (6 bases). CDR3 length: 15 amino acids. Trimming removed 6 bases from V and 1 base from J, with 15 bases in between. CDR3 amino acids: CASSLMGAFQETQYF. CDR3 nucleotide sequence: TGTGCCAGCAGCCTAATGGGGGCCTTCCAAGAGACCCAGTACTTC.

Worth noting for this clonotype: Since a much larger clone is just one base distant, this may be a read error. The chain links TRBV12-3 or TRBV12-4 to TRBJ2-1; 7 bases are shared with TRBD1. CDR3 length equals 18 residues. CDR3 amino acids: CAGRNRRTQGTSYNEQFF. The CDR3 nucleotides read TGTGCCGGCAGGAACCGGCGCACACAGGGGACATCCTACAATGAGCAGTTCTTC.

CDR3 sequence: CSVEPTGSYEQYF. CDR3 coding DNA: TGCAGCGTTGAGCCGACAGGGTCCTACGAGCAGTACTTC. This rearrangement joins TRBV29-1 to TRBJ2-7; 7 bases agree with TRBD1. Germline V lookup: CDR1 SQVTM, CDR2 ANQGSEA. Trimming at V came to 3 bases and at J to 1 base, leaving 3 bases not matched to a gene. The CDR3 has 13 residues.

Concerning this clonotype: A much larger clone lies one base from this, so it may be a read error. The rearrangement uses TRBV7-9 and TRBJ2-7; maybe TRBD2 (5 bases). Trimming removed 7 bases from V and 6 bases from J, with 19 bases in between. Germline V gene sequence: CDR1 SEHNR, CDR2 FQNEAQ (reference sequence). The CDR3 length is 14 residues. The CDR3 loop is CASTPRERRGEQYF. CDR3 DNA: TGTGCCAGCACACCCCGGGAAAGACGGGGCGAGCAGTACTTC.

This chain joins TRBV20-1 and TRBJ2-5; D is unclear. Germline CDR1 is DFQATT and CDR2 is SNEGSKA (reference sequence). The CDR3 is 16 amino acids. Trimming pared 3 bases from V and 2 bases from J, leaving 19 bases between. The CDR3 spells CSARRRLRTKQETQYF. Here the CDR3 DNA reads TGCAGTGCTAGGAGAAGGTTACGCACTAAACAAGAGACCCAGTACTTC.

This clonotype was seen repeatedly, ten times or more. This rearrangement joins TRBV11-2 to TRBJ1-2, with D possibly being TRBD1 (5 bases). Germline V lookup: CDR1 SGHAT, CDR2 FQNNGV. V lost 1 base, J lost 7 bases, and 7 bases lay in between. The CDR3 runs 12 residues. The CDR3 DNA follows: TGTGCCAGCAGCTTAGGCAGGGCTGGCTACACCTTC. Protein product: CASSLGRAGYTF.

This clonotype appeared many times. The CDR3 spells CASRPGLAGTEQYF. CDR3 DNA sequence: TGTGCCAGCAGACCGGGACTAGCGGGCACTGAGCAGTACTTC. The chain has TRBV6-5 and TRBJ2-7; TRBD2 matches at 12 bases. Germline-derived CDR1 and CDR2 are MNHEY and SVGAGI. The CDR3 runs 14 residues. V trimming: 6 bases; J trimming: 7 bases; junction bases outside the gene matches: 7.

The chain is built from TRBV20-1 and TRBJ1-2, with a tentative D call TRBD1 (5 bases). CDR1 DFQATT and CDR2 SNEGSKA come from the germline V gene (reference sequence). This CDR3 comprises 13 residues. V lost 6 bases and J lost 3, with 14 bases in between. The CDR3, as DNA: TGCAGTGCCCCGGACACCGACCACTATGGCTACACCTTC. Protein product: CSAPDTDHYGYTF.

As for this clonotype: This may stem from a read error, because a much larger clone lies one nucleotide away. V and J are TRBV7-2 and TRBJ1-2; 8 positions agree with TRBD1. This CDR3 has 17 amino acids. V lost 5 bases and J lost 8; bases outside the gene matches: 19. Germline CDR1 is SGHTA and CDR2 is FQGNSA. The CDR3 sequence is CASSRPPNRTGRGGYTF. In nucleotides, the CDR3 is TGTGCCAGCAGCCGCCCTCCCAACCGGACAGGGAGGGGAGGCTACACCTTC. Looking up the rest from reference TRBV7-2 and TRBJ1-2 gives the full variable domain: GAGVSQSPSNKVTEKGKDVELRCDPISGHTALYWYRQSLGQGLEFLIYFQGNSAPDKSGLPSDRFSAERTGGSVSTLTIQRTQQEDSAVYLCASSRPPNRTGRGGYTFGSGTRLTVV.

This clonotype was recorded once. One junction end disagrees with the germline gene, perhaps due to a read error. The chain joins TRBV11-3 to TRBJ2-1; the D gene is possibly TRBD1 (5 bases). Per the germline V gene, CDR1 is SGHNT and CDR2 is YENEEA. This CDR3 has 13 residues. The CDR3 bases are TGTGCCAGCAGCCGTAGGGGCTGGAATGGGCAGTTCTTC. This gives the protein CASSRRGWNGQFF. The full variable domain, with the rest looked up from reference TRBV11-3 and TRBJ2-1, is EAGVVQSPRYKIIEKKQPVAFWCNPISGHNTLYWYLQNLGQGPELLIRYENEEAVDDSQLPKDRFSAERLKGVDSTLKIQPAELGDSAVYLCASSRRGWNGQFFGPGTRLTVL.

Turning to this clonotype: The junction departs from germline at one end; a sequencing error may be responsible. The chain is built from TRBV6-6 and TRBJ2-1; TRBD2 aligns across 12 bases. In germline, CDR1 is MNHNY, CDR2 SVGAGI (reference sequence). This CDR3 is 16 amino acids long. In nucleotides, the CDR3 is TGTGCCTGCAGCCCAAAATCACTAGCGGGGGGCTATGAGCAGTTCTTC. It codes for CACSPKSLAGGYEQFF.

The V gene is TRBV4-2, the J gene TRBJ1-2; 8 bases map to TRBD1. CDR1 is LGHNA, CDR2 YNFKEQ, per germline. The CDR3 loop spans 16 amino acids. Trimming at V came to 0 bases and at J to 2 bases, leaving 5 bases not matched to a gene. Written as DNA, the CDR3 is TGTGCCAGCAGCCAAGATGGGGGACAGGCAAACTATGGCTACACCTTC. Translation gives CASSQDGGQANYGYTF.

This clonotype was picked up a small number of times. For the CDR3, the DNA is TGTGCCAGCAGTCAACCTAGCGGGGGGTACAATGAGCAGTTCTTC. Its protein product is CASSQPSGGYNEQFF. The chain recombines TRBV7-3 with TRBJ2-1, with 11 bases lining up with TRBD2. This CDR3 region has 15 residues. Trimming removed 6 bases from V and 4 bases from J; junction bases left unmatched: 5. The germline V gene encodes CDR1 SGHTA and CDR2 FQGTGA.